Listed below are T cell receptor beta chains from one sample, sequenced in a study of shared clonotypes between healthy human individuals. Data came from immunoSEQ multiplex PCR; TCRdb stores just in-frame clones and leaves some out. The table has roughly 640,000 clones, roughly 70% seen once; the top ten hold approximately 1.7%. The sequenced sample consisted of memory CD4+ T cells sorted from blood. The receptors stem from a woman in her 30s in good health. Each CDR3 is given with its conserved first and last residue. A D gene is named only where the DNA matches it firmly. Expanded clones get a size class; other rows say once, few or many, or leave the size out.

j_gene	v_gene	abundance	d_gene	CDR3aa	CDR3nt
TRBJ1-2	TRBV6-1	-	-	CASSVTGIHGYTF	TGTGCCAGCAGTGTGACAGGAATCCATGGCTACACCTTC
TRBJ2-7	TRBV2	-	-	CASSTGLGTYEQYF	TGTGCCAGCAGTACAGGGCTGGGGACCTACGAGCAGTACTTC
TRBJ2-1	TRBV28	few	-	CASSLQFLSSYNEQFF	TGTGCCAGCAGTTTACAGTTCCTAAGCTCCTACAATGAGCAGTTCTTC
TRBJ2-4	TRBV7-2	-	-	CASSRRPVVVSKNIQYF	TGTGCCAGCAGCAGAAGACCGGTAGTCGTATCCAAAAACATTCAGTACTTC
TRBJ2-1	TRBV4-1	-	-	CASSQVDMGLSSYNEQFF	TGCGCCAGCAGCCAAGTGGACATGGGGCTCAGCTCCTACAATGAGCAGTTCTTC
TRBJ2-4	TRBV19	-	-	CASSIGGAVAKNIQYF	TGTGCCAGTAGTATAGGGGGCGCCGTGGCCAAAAACATTCAGTACTTC
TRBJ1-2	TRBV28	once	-	CASSFSGVSGLYGYTF	TGTGCCAGCAGTTTTTCAGGGGTTTCGGGCCTCTATGGCTACACCTTC
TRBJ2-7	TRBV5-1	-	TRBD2	CASSLVGTSRSPSYEQYF	TGCGCCAGCAGCTTGGTAGGGACTAGCAGGAGCCCCTCCTACGAGCAGTACTTC
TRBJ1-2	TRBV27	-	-	CASSPGRPYGYTF	TGTGCCAGCAGCCCTGGGCGGCCCTATGGCTACACCTTC
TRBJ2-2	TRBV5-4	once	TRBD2	CASSLPGLAASNTGELFF	TGTGCCAGCAGCTTACCGGGACTAGCGGCATCGAACACCGGGGAGCTGTTTTTT
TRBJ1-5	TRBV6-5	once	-	CASSPGAGAYQPQHF	TGTGCCAGCAGCCCGGGGGCAGGGGCGTATCAGCCCCAGCATTTT
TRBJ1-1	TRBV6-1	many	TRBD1	CASREQGMNTEAFF	TGTGCCAGCAGGGAACAGGGGATGAACACTGAAGCTTTCTTT
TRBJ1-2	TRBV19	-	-	CASSQGSGSNYGYTF	TGTGCCAGTAGTCAAGGTTCAGGTTCTAACTATGGCTACACCTTC
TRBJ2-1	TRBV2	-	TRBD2	CASRVGLAGNNEQFF	TGTGCCAGCAGGGTGGGACTAGCGGGGAACAATGAGCAGTTCTTC
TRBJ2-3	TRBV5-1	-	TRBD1	CASSLPQGDADTQYF	TGCGCCAGCAGCTTGCCCCAGGGGGACGCAGATACGCAGTATTTT
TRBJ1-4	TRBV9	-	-	CASSSQATNEKLFF	TGTGCCAGCAGCTCACAGGCAACTAATGAAAAACTGTTTTTT
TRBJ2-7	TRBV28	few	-	CASSSQIGHLYEQYF	TGTGCCAGCAGTTCCCAGATCGGACACCTCTACGAGCAGTACTTC
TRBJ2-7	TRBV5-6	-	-	CASSRPGRIYEQYF	TGTGCCAGCAGCCGACCGGGACGGATCTACGAGCAGTACTTC